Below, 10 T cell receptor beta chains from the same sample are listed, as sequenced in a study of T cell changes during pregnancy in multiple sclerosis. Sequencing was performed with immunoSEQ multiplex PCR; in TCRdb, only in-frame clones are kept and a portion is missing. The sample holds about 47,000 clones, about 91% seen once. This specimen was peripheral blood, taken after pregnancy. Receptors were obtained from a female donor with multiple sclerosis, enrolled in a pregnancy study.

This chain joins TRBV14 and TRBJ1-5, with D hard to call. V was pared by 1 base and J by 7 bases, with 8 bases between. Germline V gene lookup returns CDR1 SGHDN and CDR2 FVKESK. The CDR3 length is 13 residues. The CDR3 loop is CASSQGLLQPQHF. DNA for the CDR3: TGTGCCAGCAGCCAAGGGTTACTACAGCCCCAGCATTTT.

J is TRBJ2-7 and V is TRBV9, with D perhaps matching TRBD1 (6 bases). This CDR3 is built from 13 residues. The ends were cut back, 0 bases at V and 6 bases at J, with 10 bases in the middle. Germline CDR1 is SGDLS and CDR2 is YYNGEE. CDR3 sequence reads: CASSVDREGEQYF. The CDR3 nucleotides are TGTGCCAGCAGCGTAGACAGGGAAGGCGAGCAGTACTTC.

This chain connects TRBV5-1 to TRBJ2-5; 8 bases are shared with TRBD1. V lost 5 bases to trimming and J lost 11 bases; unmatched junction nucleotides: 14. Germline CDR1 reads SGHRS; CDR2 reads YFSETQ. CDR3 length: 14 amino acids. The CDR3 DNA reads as TGCGCCAGCAGATTAGGACAGGGTACAGATAAGCAGTACTTC. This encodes CASRLGQGTDKQYF.

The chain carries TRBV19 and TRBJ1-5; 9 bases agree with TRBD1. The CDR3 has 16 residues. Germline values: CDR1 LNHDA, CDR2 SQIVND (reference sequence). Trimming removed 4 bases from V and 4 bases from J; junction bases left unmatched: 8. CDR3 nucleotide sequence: TGTGCCAGTAGTACAGGACAGGGGCTACGAAATCAGCCCCAGCATTTT. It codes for CASSTGQGLRNQPQHF. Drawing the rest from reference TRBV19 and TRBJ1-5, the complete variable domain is DGGITQSPKYLFRKEGQNVTLSCEQNLNHDAMYWYRQDPGQGLRLIYYSQIVNDFQKGDIAEGYSVSREKKESFPLTVTSAQKNPTAFYLCASSTGQGLRNQPQHFGDGTRLSIL.

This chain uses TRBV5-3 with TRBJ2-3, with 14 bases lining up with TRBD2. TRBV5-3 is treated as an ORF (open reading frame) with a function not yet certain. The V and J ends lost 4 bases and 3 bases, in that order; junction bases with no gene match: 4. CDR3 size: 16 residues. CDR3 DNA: TGTGCCAGAAGCGTGACTAGCGGGGGGGTTACAGATACGCAGTATTTT. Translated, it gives CARSVTSGGVTDTQYF.

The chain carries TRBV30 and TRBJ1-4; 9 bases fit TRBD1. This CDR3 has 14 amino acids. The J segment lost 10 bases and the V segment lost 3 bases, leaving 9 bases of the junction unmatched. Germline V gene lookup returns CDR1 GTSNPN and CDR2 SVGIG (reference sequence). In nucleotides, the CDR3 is TGTGCCTGGAGCCCGGACAGGGGCTCTAGAAAACTGTTTTTT. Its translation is CAWSPDRGSRKLFF.

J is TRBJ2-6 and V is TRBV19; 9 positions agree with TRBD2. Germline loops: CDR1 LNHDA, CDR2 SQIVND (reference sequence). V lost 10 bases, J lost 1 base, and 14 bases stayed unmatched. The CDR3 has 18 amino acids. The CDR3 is CATSFGRGGTSGANVLTF. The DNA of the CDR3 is TGTGCCACCAGCTTCGGGCGGGGGGGCACATCTGGGGCCAACGTCCTGACTTTC.

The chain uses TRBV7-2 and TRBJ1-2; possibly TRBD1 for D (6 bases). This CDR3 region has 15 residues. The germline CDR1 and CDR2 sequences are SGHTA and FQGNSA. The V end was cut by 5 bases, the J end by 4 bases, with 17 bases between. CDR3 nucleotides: TGTGCCAGCAGCCACCACAGGGAAAAGGGCTATGGCTACACCTTC. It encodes CASSHHREKGYGYTF.

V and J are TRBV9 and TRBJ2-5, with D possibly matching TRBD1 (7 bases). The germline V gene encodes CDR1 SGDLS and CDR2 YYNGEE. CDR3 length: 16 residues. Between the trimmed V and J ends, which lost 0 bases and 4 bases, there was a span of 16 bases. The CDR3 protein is CASSVAGGRVGETQYF. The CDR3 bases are TGTGCCAGCAGCGTAGCAGGGGGGCGAGTTGGAGAGACCCAGTACTTC.

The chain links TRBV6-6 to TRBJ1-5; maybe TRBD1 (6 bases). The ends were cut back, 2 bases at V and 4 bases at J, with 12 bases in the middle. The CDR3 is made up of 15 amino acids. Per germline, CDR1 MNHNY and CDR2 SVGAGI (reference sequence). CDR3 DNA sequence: TGTGCCAGCAGTTACGCAGGGGAACGGAATCAGCCCCAGCATTTT. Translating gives CASSYAGERNQPQHF.